Each of the 26 T cell receptor beta chains below was sequenced from the same sample in a study of T cell responses to AZD1222 COVID-19 vaccine. The repertoire was sequenced with immunoSEQ multiplex PCR; TCRdb's copy has only in-frame clones and lacks some. Of 45,000 or so clones in the sample, approximately 90% were seen once. Sequences were derived from peripheral blood, sampled 28 days after the second AZD1222 dose. These receptor sequences come from an adult who received the AZD1222 COVID-19 vaccine.

The chain is built from TRBV5-4 and TRBJ1-1; D is unresolved. Germline V gene sequence: CDR1 SGHNT, CDR2 YYREEE (reference sequence). Trimming cost V 4 bases and J 6 bases, with 13 bases left between them. The CDR3 has 13 amino acids. CDR3 in DNA: TGTGCCAGCAGCACACCCGACCGCGCTGAAGCTTTCTTT. It is translated as CASSTPDRAEAFF.

The chain uses TRBV4-1 and TRBJ2-1; 8 nucleotides align to TRBD1. Germline-derived CDR1 and CDR2 are MGHRA and YSYEKL. There are 16 residues in the CDR3. Trimming at V came to 2 bases and at J to 8 bases, leaving 11 bases not matched to a gene. CDR3 residues: CASSQRQGSRIDEQFF. In DNA form, the CDR3 reads TGCGCCAGCAGCCAACGACAGGGGAGTAGGATCGATGAGCAGTTCTTC.

The chain combines TRBV5-1 with TRBJ2-7; D unresolved. This CDR3 region has 12 residues. V lost 3 bases and J 6 bases, leaving 10 bases between the germline ends. Germline V CDR1 and CDR2: SGHRS, YFSETQ. For the CDR3, the DNA is TGCGCCAGCAGCTCATTTACGGGCGAGCAGTACTTC. Protein product: CASSSFTGEQYF.

This rearrangement joins TRBV12-3 or TRBV12-4 to TRBJ1-5, with D uncertain. Trimming removed 1 base at V and 5 bases at J, with 3 bases between. The CDR3 spans 12 residues. This CDR3 reads CASSLEYQPQHF. The CDR3 DNA reads TGTGCCAGCAGTTTAGAGTATCAGCCCCAGCATTTT.

The CDR3 sequence is CASSQDWSDAGYTF. CDR3 nucleotides: TGCGCCAGCAGCCAAGATTGGTCAGATGCTGGCTACACCTTC. J is TRBJ1-2 and V is TRBV4-3, with D uncertain. The CDR3 contains 14 residues. The V end lost 0 bases, the J end lost 7 bases, and 12 bases lay between the germline ends. In germline, CDR1 is LGHNA, CDR2 YSLEER.

The CDR3 DNA follows: TGCAGCGTCCGGACTAGCGGGAGCGCAGATACGCAGTATTTT. This gives the protein CSVRTSGSADTQYF. This sequence joins TRBV29-1 and TRBJ2-3, with 13 bases lining up with TRBD2. Trimming took 6 bases from V and 4 from J; bases not matched to a gene: 4. The CDR3 has 14 amino acids. Germline V gene sequence: CDR1 SQVTM, CDR2 ANQGSEA.

The gene calls are TRBV11-2 and TRBJ1-4, with D perhaps matching TRBD1 (5 bases). CDR3 length equals 17 residues. The V end was cut by 1 base, the J end by 11 bases, with 23 bases between. Germline CDR1 SGHAT, CDR2 FQNNGV. The CDR3 nucleotides are TGTGCCAGCAGCTTAGCCCCCCCCGGCGGAGGATGGGGGAAACTGTTTTTT. As protein: CASSLAPPGGGWGKLFF.

This clone came up once. The rearrangement links TRBV6-6 to TRBJ1-6; the D is unclear. Germline CDR1 MNHNY, CDR2 SVGAGI (reference sequence). The CDR3 runs to 14 residues. V lost 0 bases, J lost 9 bases, and 9 bases lay in between. The CDR3 DNA sequence: TGTGCCAGCAGTTACTCGGCAGAGTTTTCACCCCTCCACTTT. As protein: CASSYSAEFSPLHF.

The chain employs TRBV30 and TRBJ1-1; TRBD1 agrees at 7 bases. Trimming at V came to 5 bases and at J to 1 base, leaving 13 bases not matched to a gene. The CDR3 extends over 16 amino acids. Per the germline V gene, CDR1 is GTSNPN and CDR2 is SVGIG (reference sequence). CDR3 bases: TGTGCCTGGGGGTCCTATGCGGGACAGCCGAACACTGAAGCTTTCTTT. It encodes CAWGSYAGQPNTEAFF.

The rearrangement links TRBV19 to TRBJ1-5; possible D gene TRBD1, 5 bases. Germline CDR1 is LNHDA and CDR2 is SQIVND (reference sequence). The V gene lost 6 bases and the J gene lost 7 bases, with 13 bases spanning the gap. The length of the CDR3 is 13 residues. CDR3 nucleotides: TGTGCCAGTAGCCGGGGCGAGGGACAGCCCCAGCATTTT. It is translated as CASSRGEGQPQHF.

V gene TRBV7-2 combines with J gene TRBJ2-1; no definite D call. Trimming shortened V by 5 bases and J by 4 bases, and 9 bases separated the two germline ends. The CDR3 length is 13 residues. The V gene's germline CDR1 is SGHTA and CDR2 FQGNSA. CDR3 loop: CASSIDHYNEQFF. The CDR3 DNA reads TGTGCCAGCAGCATAGACCATTACAATGAGCAGTTCTTC. The full variable domain, in which reference TRBV7-2 and TRBJ2-1 provide the parts outside the CDR3, is GAGVSQSPSNKVTEKGKDVELRCDPISGHTALYWYRQSLGQGLEFLIYFQGNSAPDKSGLPSDRFSAERTGGSVSTLTIQRTQQEDSAVYLCASSIDHYNEQFFGPGTRLTVL.

The chain links TRBV7-6 to TRBJ2-7; 7 nucleotides line up with TRBD1. V shed 6 bases, J shed 2 bases, and the junction held 7 bases outside the gene matches. In germline, CDR1 is SGHVS, CDR2 FNYEAQ. The CDR3 has 14 amino acids. The CDR3 sequence: CASRPAGGTYEQYF. As DNA, the CDR3 is TGTGCCAGCAGACCAGCAGGGGGTACCTACGAGCAGTACTTC.

The V gene is TRBV6-5, the J gene TRBJ1-6; 7 bases map to TRBD1. CDR1 is MNHEY and CDR2 is SVGAGI in the germline V gene. The CDR3 extends over 14 amino acids. Germline trimming cut 6 bases from V and 6 bases from J; bases unmatched to any gene: 5. As DNA, the CDR3 is TGTGCCAGCAGCTCGACAGGGAGTAATTCACCCCTCCACTTT. This sequence encodes CASSSTGSNSPLHF.

This chain connects TRBV18 to TRBJ2-5, with D perhaps matching TRBD1 or TRBD2 (5 bases each). The CDR3 is 17 amino acids. Germline V gives CDR1 KGHSH, CDR2 LQKENI. The ends were cut back, 1 base at V and 2 bases at J, with 17 bases in the middle. Here the CDR3 reads CASSPQTRGSDQETQYF. The CDR3 DNA reads TGTGCCAGCTCACCACAGACTCGGGGCAGCGATCAAGAGACCCAGTACTTC.

The rearrangement joins TRBV5-5 to TRBJ2-5, with 13 positions matching TRBD2. V lost 4 bases, J lost 5 bases, and 5 bases stayed unmatched. The CDR3 loop spans 15 amino acids. Germline CDR1 SGHKS, CDR2 YYEKEE (reference sequence). The CDR3 here is CASSPGLAGAETQYF. Written as DNA, the CDR3 is TGTGCCAGCAGCCCTGGACTAGCGGGAGCGGAGACCCAGTACTTC.

The V call is TRBV5-6, the J call TRBJ1-3; weak D call: TRBD1 (5 bases). This CDR3 is 15 amino acids long. V lost 4 bases and J 4 bases, leaving 15 bases between the germline ends. CDR1 SGHDT and CDR2 YYEEEE come from the germline V gene. As DNA, the CDR3 is TGTGCCAGCAGCGGGGACGACAGCGACGGAAACACCATATATTTT. As protein: CASSGDDSDGNTIYF.

The J gene is TRBJ1-3, the V gene TRBV27; D unresolved. From germline, CDR1 is MNHEY and CDR2 SMNVEV (reference sequence). The V gene lost 5 bases and the J gene lost 0 bases, with 11 bases spanning the gap. The CDR3 runs to 15 residues. CDR3 nucleotides: TGTGCCAGCAGTCCTACAGTGAGCTCTGGAAACACCATATATTTT. It encodes CASSPTVSSGNTIYF.

The chain is built from TRBV6-1 and TRBJ2-3; D possibly corresponds to TRBD2 (5 bases). V was shortened by 0 bases and J by 5 bases, with 6 bases between the two germline ends. The CDR3 is made up of 13 amino acids. Germline assignment: CDR1 MNHNS and CDR2 SASEGT. The CDR3 protein is CASSEAGRDTQYF. In DNA, the CDR3 is TGTGCCAGCAGTGAAGCGGGGAGAGATACGCAGTATTTT.

The rearrangement joins TRBV5-6 to TRBJ2-3, with D tentatively TRBD1 (5 bases). The CDR3 has 15 residues. CDR1 is SGHDT and CDR2 is YYEEEE in the germline V gene. Trimming took 0 bases from V and 4 from J, leaving 12 bases between them. CDR3 sequence (DNA): TGTGCCAGCAGCTTGGACAGGCCCGGAGCAGATACGCAGTATTTT. It encodes CASSLDRPGADTQYF. Full variable domain (outside the CDR3, taken from reference TRBV5-6 and TRBJ2-3): DAGVTQSPTHLIKTRGQQVTLRCSPKSGHDTVSWYQQALGQGPQFIFQYYEEEERQRGNFPDRFSGHQFPNYSSELNVNALLLGDSALYLCASSLDRPGADTQYFGPGTRLTVL.

This clone occurred a few times. V gene TRBV2 combines with J gene TRBJ1-4; 7 nucleotides match TRBD1. CDR3 length: 16 amino acids. V trimming: 7 bases; J trimming: 7 bases; junction bases outside the gene matches: 15. CDR1 is SNHLY and CDR2 is FYNNEI in the germline V gene. The CDR3: CASIHRGLKDGEKLFF. As DNA, the CDR3 is TGTGCCAGCATCCACAGGGGCCTAAAAGACGGTGAAAAACTGTTTTTT.

CDR3 coding DNA: TGTGCCAGCAGCGTAACCTGGACTCGATCGCGGGGCTACACCTTC. This codes for CASSVTWTRSRGYTF. The chain employs TRBV9 and TRBJ1-2; D is unresolved. Trimming cost V 1 base and J 8 bases, with 18 bases left between them. The germline V gene has CDR1 SGDLS and CDR2 YYNGEE. The CDR3 spans 15 residues.

This chain links TRBV19 with TRBJ2-3; D is undetermined. Germline CDR1 is LNHDA and CDR2 is SQIVND (reference sequence). CDR3 length equals 16 residues. Trimming pared 2 bases from V and 1 base from J, leaving 13 bases between. The CDR3 nucleotides are TGTGCCAGTAGTATAAGTCAGATAACGGGCACAGATACGCAGTATTTT. It yields the protein CASSISQITGTDTQYF.

The rearrangement uses TRBV27 and TRBJ2-6; the match to TRBD2 covers 11 bases. Per the germline V gene, CDR1 is MNHEY and CDR2 is SMNVEV (reference sequence). Trimming at V came to 2 bases and at J to 3 bases, leaving 9 bases not matched to a gene. The CDR3 has 19 amino acids. For the CDR3, the DNA is TGTGCCAGCAGTTTACAGGGTAGCGGGAGGGCCAATGGGGCCAACGTCCTGACTTTC. Translating it yields CASSLQGSGRANGANVLTF. Supplemented by reference TRBV27 and TRBJ2-6, the full variable domain reads EAQVTQNPRYLITVTGKKLTVTCSQNMNHEYMSWYRQDPGLGLRQIYYSMNVEVTDKGDVPEGYKVSRKEKRNFPLILESPSPNQTSLYFCASSLQGSGRANGANVLTFGAGSRLTVL.

The chain combines TRBV11-3 with TRBJ2-1, with 8 bases identical to TRBD1. Germline V gene sequence: CDR1 SGHNT, CDR2 YENEEA. Trimming removed 5 bases from V and 4 bases from J; junction bases left unmatched: 7. The CDR3 is made up of 15 amino acids. The DNA of the CDR3 is TGTGCCAGCAGCCGGACAGGGACTCGGTACAATGAGCAGTTCTTC. Protein: CASSRTGTRYNEQFF.

The rearrangement links TRBV3-1 (or the pseudogene TRBV3-2) to TRBJ2-3; the D call may be TRBD1 or TRBD2 (5 bases each). This CDR3 is 14 amino acids long. V lost 3 bases to trimming and J lost 1 base, with 8 bases between them. The germline V gene encodes CDR1 LGHDT and CDR2 YNNKEL (reference sequence). The CDR3 sequence: CASSHRGGTDTQYF. DNA of the CDR3: TGTGCCAGCAGCCATAGGGGAGGCACAGATACGCAGTATTTT.

The V and J genes are TRBV6-1 and TRBJ1-6; 9 nucleotides match TRBD1. Germline loops: CDR1 MNHNS, CDR2 SASEGT. Trimming cost V 6 bases and J 8 bases; bases outside gene matches: 5. The CDR3 loop spans 14 amino acids. The CDR3 coding sequence is TGTGCCAGCAGCCCCACAGGGGGCGATTCACCCCTCCACTTT. This gives the protein CASSPTGGDSPLHF.